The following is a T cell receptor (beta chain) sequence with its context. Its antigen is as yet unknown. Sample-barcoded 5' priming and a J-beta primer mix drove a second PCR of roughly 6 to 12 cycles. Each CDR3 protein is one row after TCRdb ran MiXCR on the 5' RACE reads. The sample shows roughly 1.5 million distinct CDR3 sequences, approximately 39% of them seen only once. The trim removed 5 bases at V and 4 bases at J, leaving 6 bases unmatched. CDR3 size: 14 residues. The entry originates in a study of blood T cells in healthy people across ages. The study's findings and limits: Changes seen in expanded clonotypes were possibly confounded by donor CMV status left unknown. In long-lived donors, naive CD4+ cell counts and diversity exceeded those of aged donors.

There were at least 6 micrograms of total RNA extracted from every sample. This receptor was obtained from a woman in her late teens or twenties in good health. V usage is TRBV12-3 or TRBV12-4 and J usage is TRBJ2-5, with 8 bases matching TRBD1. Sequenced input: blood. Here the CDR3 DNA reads TGTGCCAGCAGTCAAAACAGGGGGGCAGAGACCCAGTACTTC. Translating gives CASSQNRGAETQYF.